The rows below give T cell receptor beta chains drawn from one sample of a study of blood T cell repertoires in COVID-19. The data were produced by immunoSEQ multiplex PCR, yet TCRdb's version contains in-frame clones alone and is incomplete. The profile shows about 140,000 clones, around nine tenths of them singletons. The sample comprised peripheral blood. These receptor sequences come from a human donor in a cohort sampled during active COVID-19. Each CDR3 is given with its conserved first and last residue. D genes are given only for firm matches. Some rows mark clone size as missing; the rest say once, few, many or name a class of expanded clone.

V,D,length,J,size,CDR3,DNA
TRBV6-5,NA,12,TRBJ2-5,NA,CASSDPRETQYF,TGTGCCAGCAGCGATCCCAGGGAGACCCAGTACTTC
TRBV18,TRBD1,14,TRBJ1-4,NA,CASSPPGQEEKLFF,TGTGCCAGCTCACCACCGGGACAGGAAGAAAAACTGTTTTTT
TRBV5-1,TRBD2,13,TRBJ2-1,NA,CASTGLAGAEQFF,TGCGCCAGCACGGGACTAGCGGGCGCTGAGCAGTTCTTC
TRBV18,TRBD1,14,TRBJ2-3,NA,CASVGTAARDTQYF,TGTGCCAGCGTAGGGACAGCCGCTCGCGATACGCAGTATTTT
TRBV3-1/TRBV3-2,NA,17,TRBJ1-2,NA,CASSLLGAARTNYGYTF,TGTGCCAGCAGCCTCCTGGGGGCAGCCCGAACTAACTATGGCTACACCTTC
TRBV27,NA,14,TRBJ2-3,NA,CASADRSSTDTQYF,TGTGCCAGCGCCGACAGATCTAGCACAGATACGCAGTATTTT
TRBV4-1,TRBD2,16,TRBJ2-1,NA,CASSQGTSGEGDEQFF,TGCGCCAGCAGCCAAGGGACTAGCGGGGAGGGGGATGAGCAGTTCTTC
TRBV4-1,NA,16,TRBJ2-7,NA,CASSQGPKLAVYEQYF,TGCGCCAGCAGCCAAGGGCCTAAACTAGCAGTCTACGAGCAGTACTTC
TRBV29-1,TRBD1,14,TRBJ2-7,NA,CSVEGTGDFDEQYF,TGCAGCGTGGAAGGTACAGGGGATTTCGACGAGCAGTACTTC
TRBV9,TRBD1,21,TRBJ2-6,NA,CASSVPLNPTGADSGANVLTF,TGTGCCAGCAGCGTACCCTTAAATCCGACAGGGGCGGACTCTGGGGCCAACGTCCTGACTTTC
TRBV10-2,NA,13,TRBJ2-2,few,CASFPGGSGELFF,TGCGCCAGCTTTCCTGGAGGGTCCGGGGAGCTGTTTTTT
TRBV5-4,NA,13,TRBJ1-4,NA,CASSLDYNEKLFF,TGTGCCAGCAGCTTGGACTATAATGAAAAACTGTTTTTT
TRBV11-2,NA,14,TRBJ2-7,NA,CASSSNRQIYEQYF,TGTGCCAGCAGCTCAAATCGACAGATTTACGAGCAGTACTTC
TRBV7-2,TRBD1,14,TRBJ2-5,NA,CASSSDRGQETQYF,TGTGCCAGCAGCTCGGACAGGGGGCAAGAGACCCAGTACTTC
TRBV7-9,NA,14,TRBJ2-1,NA,CASSLEGPYNEQFF,TGTGCCAGCAGCTTAGAGGGGCCTTACAATGAGCAGTTCTTC
TRBV28,NA,14,TRBJ1-2,NA,CASSLTGSNYGYTF,TGTGCCAGCAGTTTAACCGGGTCTAACTATGGCTACACCTTC
TRBV4-1,NA,14,TRBJ1-5,once,CASSALTSNQPQHF,TGCGCCAGCAGCGCCCTAACCAGCAATCAGCCCCAGCATTTT
TRBV11-3,NA,16,TRBJ2-3,NA,CASSDSGTLNTDTQYF,TGTGCCAGCAGCGACTCCGGGACACTGAACACAGATACGCAGTATTTT
TRBV6-5,TRBD2,16,TRBJ2-2,once,CASSFLAGEGTGELFF,TGTGCCAGCAGTTTCCTAGCGGGAGAGGGCACCGGGGAGCTGTTTTTT
TRBV7-2,TRBD1,14,TRBJ1-2,NA,CASSSTGGFRGYTF,TGTGCCAGCAGCTCTACAGGGGGTTTTCGTGGCTACACCTTC
TRBV5-1,TRBD2,16,TRBJ2-5,many,CASSQSTSGGQETQYF,TGCGCCAGCAGCCAATCGACTAGCGGGGGACAAGAGACCCAGTACTTC
TRBV24-1,TRBD1,16,TRBJ2-7,once,CATSDTGVGKRYEQYF,TGTGCCACCAGTGACACAGGGGTCGGGAAACGCTACGAGCAGTACTTC
TRBV29-1,NA,14,TRBJ2-7,NA,CSVGVPEGTYKQYF,TGCAGCGTTGGGGTCCCGGAGGGTACCTACAAGCAGTACTTC
TRBV12-3/TRBV12-4,NA,13,TRBJ2-7,NA,CASSSNVRNEQYF,TGTGCCAGCAGTTCCAACGTGCGTAACGAGCAGTACTTC
TRBV9,NA,15,TRBJ2-4,NA,CASSAGSGLKNIQYF,TGTGCCAGCAGCGCCGGCAGCGGGCTCAAAAACATTCAGTACTTC
TRBV5-1,NA,14,TRBJ1-1,NA,CASSVNRENTEAFF,TGCGCCAGCAGCGTCAACAGGGAGAACACTGAAGCTTTCTTT
TRBV28,NA,15,TRBJ1-4,NA,CASSHGGPGNEKLFF,TGTGCCAGCAGCCACGGAGGACCTGGTAATGAAAAACTGTTTTTT
TRBV11-1,NA,16,TRBJ2-1,few,CASSLMGAGSRHEQFF,TGTGCCAGCAGCTTAATGGGGGCCGGCTCTCGGCATGAGCAGTTCTTC
TRBV9,NA,13,TRBJ2-7,NA,CASSTGTRNEQYF,TGTGCCAGCAGTACCGGGACAAGGAACGAGCAGTACTTC
TRBV7-9,TRBD1,18,TRBJ2-5,NA,CASSLAGKGQGAGETQYF,TGTGCCAGCAGCTTAGCGGGTAAGGGACAGGGGGCTGGGGAGACCCAGTACTTC
TRBV7-6,NA,14,TRBJ2-2,once,CASSWGVNTGELFF,TGTGCCAGCAGCTGGGGGGTGAACACCGGGGAGCTGTTTTTT
TRBV6-6,NA,14,TRBJ2-3,NA,CASRLDLAPDTQYF,TGTGCCAGCAGGCTGGACCTAGCACCAGATACGCAGTATTTT
TRBV28,TRBD1,14,TRBJ1-4,NA,CASSDRGRAEKLFF,TGTGCCAGCAGCGACAGGGGGCGCGCTGAAAAACTGTTTTTT
TRBV7-2,NA,16,TRBJ1-5,NA,CASSLAEGRGDQPQHF,TGTGCCAGCAGCTTAGCTGAGGGGCGCGGGGATCAGCCCCAGCATTTT
TRBV7-9,TRBD2,14,TRBJ2-5,NA,CASLREAGGETQYF,TGTGCCAGCTTAAGAGAAGCGGGGGGAGAGACCCAGTACTTC
TRBV30,NA,12,TRBJ1-1,NA,CAWSVSVSEAFF,TGTGCCTGGAGTGTTTCAGTCTCTGAAGCTTTCTTT
TRBV18,TRBD2,16,TRBJ2-3,NA,CASSPSAGGLTDTQYF,TGTGCCAGCTCACCTTCGGCGGGAGGCCTCACAGATACGCAGTATTTT
TRBV6-2/TRBV6-3,TRBD2,15,TRBJ2-7,few,CASSYSMRGYYEQYF,TGTGCCAGCAGTTACTCGATGCGGGGGTACTACGAGCAGTACTTC
TRBV7-6,NA,18,TRBJ2-1,NA,CASSLALSPEGTYNEQFF,TGTGCCAGCAGCTTAGCGCTCTCCCCTGAGGGAACCTACAATGAGCAGTTCTTC
TRBV28,NA,15,TRBJ2-2,NA,CASSLTGKEPGELFF,TGTGCCAGCAGTTTAACGGGAAAAGAGCCCGGGGAGCTGTTTTTT
TRBV5-1,NA,13,TRBJ2-5,once,CASSFTGGETQYF,TGCGCCAGCAGCTTCACCGGGGGAGAGACCCAGTACTTC